The 26 T cell receptor beta chains below all came from one sample that was sequenced in a study of prognosis after radiotherapy for stage I lung cancer. The authors amplified TCR beta CDR3 from genomic DNA using two-round multiplex PCR. Primers targeting each individual TRBV and TRBJ gene were applied in first-round PCR. TCRdb used MiXCR to reprocess the multiplex PCR reads, holding one entry per CDR3 protein. This table holds roughly 25,000 distinct CDR3 sequences, about 30% found once. The starting material was PBMCs, obtained before or after stereotactic body radiation therapy (not recorded which). Every receptor here comes from a donor at least 50 years old with non-small cell lung cancer.

The chain employs TRBV5-1 and TRBJ1-4, with D possibly being TRBD1 (6 bases). The germline V and J ends were trimmed by 1 base and 8 bases, with 12 bases remaining between them. This CDR3 is 14 amino acids long. From germline, CDR1 is SGHRS and CDR2 YFSETQ. The CDR3 protein is CASSLLGGEEKLFF. DNA of the CDR3: TGCGCCAGCAGCTTGTTGGGGGGCGAAGAAAAACTGTTTTTT. The full variable domain, in which reference TRBV5-1 and TRBJ1-4 provide the parts outside the CDR3, is KAGVTQTPRYLIKTRGQQVTLSCSPISGHRSVSWYQQTPGQGLQFLFEYFSETQRNKGNFPGRFSGRQFSNSRSEMNVSTLELGDSALYLCASSLLGGEEKLFFGSGTQLSVL.

For this clonotype: A much larger clone lies one base from this, so it may be a read error. The chain joins TRBV18 to TRBJ2-7, with 7 bases that match TRBD1. This CDR3 comprises 15 residues. In germline, CDR1 is KGHSH, CDR2 LQKENI. V was pared by 9 bases and J by 3 bases, with 14 bases of the junction left unmatched. CDR3 nucleotide sequence: TGTGCCAGTTCCACCGGGACAGTGAATCGCTACGAGCAGTACTTC. Translated: CASSTGTVNRYEQYF.

This clonotype appeared many times. V gene TRBV20-1 combines with J gene TRBJ2-1, with TRBD2 matching over 11 bases. Per the germline V gene, CDR1 is DFQATT and CDR2 is SNEGSKA (reference sequence). The J segment lost 10 bases and the V segment lost 3 bases, leaving 8 bases of the junction unmatched. CDR3 size: 14 residues. The CDR3 protein is CSASGSGRAWEQFF. The CDR3 nucleotides read TGCAGTGCTAGTGGTAGCGGGAGGGCGTGGGAGCAGTTCTTC.

The V call is TRBV6-1, the J call TRBJ2-2; weak D call: TRBD1 (5 bases). This CDR3 region has 14 residues. With 8 bases removed from V and 0 bases from J, the gap between germline ends came to 10 bases. Germline CDR1 and CDR2: MNHNS and SASEGT. The CDR3, as DNA: TGTGCCAGCCGACAGCTTCCGAACACCGGGGAGCTGTTTTTT. Translating gives CASRQLPNTGELFF.

This clonotype was counted ten times or more. This chain connects TRBV5-1 to TRBJ1-2; maybe TRBD1 (5 bases). V was trimmed by 0 bases and J by 4 bases, leaving 13 bases between them. The CDR3 covers 15 residues. Per the germline V gene, CDR1 is SGHRS and CDR2 is YFSETQ. CDR3 amino acids: CASSLAPSQGYGYTF. CDR3 DNA: TGCGCCAGCAGCTTGGCTCCGTCGCAGGGCTATGGCTACACCTTC.

Note on this clonotype: A clone one base away is much larger, so this may be a read error. The chain couples TRBV7-9 to TRBJ1-1, with D unclear. Germline CDR1 reads SEHNR; CDR2 reads FQNEAQ (reference sequence). V was clipped by 5 bases and J by 5 bases, with 15 bases between them. The CDR3 covers 14 residues. The CDR3 sequence is CASSSPGGSTEAFF. CDR3 nucleotide sequence: TGTGCCAGCAGCAGCCCGGGCGGTTCAACTGAAGCTTTCTTT.

This clonotype was observed many times. DNA for the CDR3: TGTGCTAGTGGTTCGCACTTAGCGGGCGGCACAGATACGCAGTATTTT. The encoded protein is CASGSHLAGGTDTQYF. This chain joins TRBV12-5 and TRBJ2-3; 7 bases map to TRBD2. This CDR3 is 16 amino acids long. The ends lost 4 bases at V and 1 base at J; junction bases unmatched: 8. The germline gives CDR1 LGHNT, CDR2 FRNRAP.

Notes on this clonotype: A much larger clonotype is one base distant, so this may be a read error. The gene calls are TRBV6-4 and TRBJ1-2, with D uncertain. V was shortened by 4 bases and J by 10 bases, with 16 bases between the two germline ends. Germline V gives CDR1 MRHNA, CDR2 SNTAGT. This CDR3 spans 13 amino acids. CDR3 sequence: CASSGRLQAVYTF. For the CDR3, the DNA is TGTGCCAGCAGTGGCCGGCTCCAGGCGGTCTACACCTTC.

The CDR3 loop is CASSFDRNQPQHF. For the CDR3, the DNA is TGTGCCAGCAGTTTTGATCGCAATCAGCCCCAGCATTTT. V is TRBV12-3 or TRBV12-4 and J is TRBJ1-5; D remains unclear. This CDR3 contains 13 residues. Trimming left V 3 bases short and J 2 bases short, with 5 bases between.

The table lists this clonotype with many counts. The rearrangement joins TRBV5-6 to TRBJ2-6, with D uncertain. V lost 2 bases and J lost 0, with 6 bases in between. Germline V gene sequence: CDR1 SGHDT, CDR2 YYEEEE. This CDR3 has 15 residues. CDR3: CASSFWGSGANVLTF. CDR3 DNA: TGTGCCAGCAGCTTCTGGGGCTCTGGGGCCAACGTCCTGACTTTC.

The sample holds many counts of this clonotype. This chain uses TRBV6-1 with TRBJ2-7, with D possibly being TRBD1 (6 bases). This CDR3 spans 15 amino acids. CDR1 and CDR2 (germline): MNHNS, SASEGT. Trimming left V 6 bases short and J 3 bases short, with 18 bases between. In DNA form, the CDR3 reads TGTGCCAGCAGCATAAATTCACAGGGTTACTACGAGCAGTACTTC. It is translated as CASSINSQGYYEQYF.

The table lists this clonotype with a count of one. This chain joins TRBV6-4 and TRBJ2-1, with 8 nucleotides matching TRBD2. CDR1 is MRHNA, CDR2 SNTAGT, per germline. The CDR3 contains 15 residues. Unmatched junction bases numbered 9, after V lost 4 bases and J lost 7 bases. CDR3 amino acids: CASSGRAGGLNEQFF. Here the CDR3 DNA reads TGTGCCAGCAGTGGGAGGGCGGGGGGCCTAAATGAGCAGTTCTTC.

This clonotype was observed many times. This sequence joins TRBV27 and TRBJ2-1; D could derive from TRBD1 or TRBD2 (5 bases each). There are 15 residues in the CDR3. Trimming removed 5 bases from V and 3 bases from J, with 14 bases in between. Germline loops: CDR1 MNHEY, CDR2 SMNVEV (reference sequence). CDR3 protein: CASSLPGQNYNEQFF. The CDR3 bases are TGTGCCAGCAGTCTTCCGGGGCAAAACTACAATGAGCAGTTCTTC.

This chain uses TRBV7-2 with TRBJ2-4; possible D gene TRBD2, 5 bases. This CDR3 comprises 13 residues. CDR1 and CDR2 (germline): SGHTA, FQGNSA. V lost 4 bases and J 6 bases, leaving 10 bases between the germline ends. The CDR3 loop reads CASSSDGVNIQYF. The CDR3 bases are TGTGCCAGCAGCTCGGACGGGGTAAACATTCAGTACTTC.

This clonotype was detected only a few times. This may come from a read error, since a much larger clone is one base off. Here the CDR3 omits its conserved ending phenylalanine or tryptophan, so a read error is the likely source. V gene TRBV4-2 combines with J gene TRBJ2-3; weak D call: TRBD1 (5 bases). This CDR3 contains 14 residues. V lost 4 bases, J lost 4 bases, and 12 bases lay in between. Germline V gene data show CDR1 as LGHNA and CDR2 as YNFKEQ. The chain's CDR3 is CASSPQVAADTQYL. The DNA for the CDR3 is TGTGCCAGCAGCCCACAGGTGGCGGCAGATACGCAGTATCTT.

This clonotype was recorded many times. J is TRBJ1-3 and V is TRBV12-3 or TRBV12-4; 8 bases align to TRBD1. The J segment lost 1 base and the V segment lost 6 bases, leaving 11 bases of the junction unmatched. The CDR3 length is 17 residues. CDR3 loop: CASRGQAKWISGNTIYF. The CDR3 DNA reads as TGTGCCAGCAGGGGACAGGCTAAGTGGATTTCTGGAAACACCATATATTTT.

This clonotype was counted at least ten times. The rearrangement joins TRBV2 to TRBJ2-2, with 7 bases fitting TRBD1. CDR3 length: 15 residues. V was clipped by 6 bases and J by 7 bases; unmatched bases: 11. Germline CDR1 and CDR2: SNHLY and FYNNEI. This chain's CDR3 is CASRTPGQYNGELFF. The CDR3 DNA follows: TGTGCCAGCAGGACTCCGGGACAGTACAACGGGGAGCTGTTTTTT.

This clonotype was recorded many times. J is TRBJ2-3 and V is TRBV29-1; D ambiguous. The germline V gene encodes CDR1 SQVTM and CDR2 ANQGSEA. Trimming shortened V by 1 base and J by 3 bases, and 5 bases separated the two germline ends. The CDR3 is made up of 12 amino acids. CDR3 protein: CSVEGGTDTQYF. The CDR3 coding sequence is TGCAGCGTTGAAGGTGGGACAGATACGCAGTATTTT.

This clonotype was counted many times. The genes are TRBV2 and TRBJ2-1; 8 bases align to TRBD1. The J segment lost 10 bases and the V segment lost 8 bases, leaving 7 bases of the junction unmatched. The germline CDR1 and CDR2 sequences are SNHLY and FYNNEI. This CDR3 is built from 12 residues. CDR3 loop: CASRDRGREQFF. The CDR3 DNA reads TGTGCCAGCCGAGACAGGGGACGGGAGCAGTTCTTC.

As to this clonotype: At one boundary the junction diverges from the germline segment, which might be a read error. In DNA form, the CDR3 reads TGTGCCTGCAGTTACTCGACTGGGTTGGTGAGCTACACCTTC. Translating it yields CACSYSTGLVSYTF. The rearrangement links TRBV6-5 to TRBJ1-2, with D unresolved. The CDR3 loop spans 14 amino acids. Germline V CDR1 and CDR2: MNHEY, SVGAGI.

V and J are TRBV20-1 and TRBJ2-1; D may correspond to TRBD1 or TRBD2 (5 bases each). Germline assignment: CDR1 DFQATT and CDR2 SNEGSKA (reference sequence). This CDR3 has 16 amino acids. Between the trimmed V and J ends, which lost 1 base and 5 bases, there was a span of 18 bases. The CDR3 protein is CSARGLGAQVNNEQFF. In DNA, the CDR3 is TGCAGTGCTAGAGGACTCGGGGCCCAGGTTAACAATGAGCAGTTCTTC.

This clonotype has at least ten counts. This chain connects TRBV19 to TRBJ2-3; TRBD2 agrees at 9 bases. Germline CDR1 reads LNHDA; CDR2 reads SQIVND (reference sequence). Trimming took 1 base from V and 0 from J; bases not matched to a gene: 5. This CDR3 is built from 17 residues. CDR3 DNA: TGTGCCAGTAGTATAGCAGTTAGCGGGGGAAGCACAGATACGCAGTATTTT. Its translation: CASSIAVSGGSTDTQYF.

This clonotype has at least ten counts. This chain's CDR3 is CASSVNSGAGANVLTF. CDR3 DNA: TGTGCCAGTAGTGTCAACTCAGGGGCCGGGGCCAACGTCCTGACTTTC. The chain carries TRBV19 and TRBJ2-6, with D perhaps matching TRBD1 (6 bases). The germline V gene has CDR1 LNHDA and CDR2 SQIVND (reference sequence). This CDR3 is built from 16 residues. The V gene lost 5 bases and the J gene lost 4 bases, with 15 bases spanning the gap.

J is TRBJ1-5 and V is TRBV28; D call uncertain. V was clipped by 6 bases and J by 3 bases, with 12 bases between them. CDR1 is MDHEN and CDR2 is SYDVKM in the germline V gene. This CDR3 contains 14 residues. The CDR3 region is CASRFGGNNQPQHF. In nucleotides, the CDR3 is TGTGCCAGCAGGTTCGGAGGGAACAATCAGCCCCAGCATTTT.

This clonotype has at least ten counts. The V and J genes are TRBV6-2 or TRBV6-3 and TRBJ2-5; D not certain. This CDR3 is built from 15 residues. The germline gives CDR1 MNHEY, CDR2 SVGEGT. V lost 4 bases, J lost 1 base, and 13 bases lay in between. The CDR3 is CASSSPGLGQETQYF. Here the CDR3 DNA reads TGTGCCAGCAGTTCCCCCGGGCTCGGCCAAGAGACCCAGTACTTC.

This clonotype came up a few times. V is TRBV5-8 and J is TRBJ2-5, with D possibly being TRBD1 (6 bases). Deletions cut 2 bases from V and 0 bases from J, with 17 bases between. The CDR3 loop spans 17 amino acids. Germline V gene data show CDR1 as SGHTS and CDR2 as YDEGEE. In DNA, the CDR3 is TGTGCCAGCAGCTTTTACCAGGGGCCTGGAGACCAAGAGACCCAGTACTTC. This sequence encodes CASSFYQGPGDQETQYF.